This T cell receptor (beta chain) was sequenced for a study of T cells after yellow fever vaccination. At the level of the study: Preparation of fractions with low cell numbers was performed using SMART-Seq v4 Ultra Low Input.

The CDR3 runs to 14 residues. V lost 2 bases and J 1 base, leaving 8 bases between the germline ends. CDR1 and CDR2 from the germline V gene are SGHDN and FVKESK. TCRdb processed the 5' RACE reads anew with MiXCR; each CDR3 protein has one entry. Here the sample spans under 200,000 distinct CDR3 sequences, 6% to 7.5% being singletons. The input for sequencing was CD4+ T cells sorted from PBMCs, taken less than 6 days after the first yellow fever vaccination. This sequence was found in a man aged 18-30 years who received the YFV17D yellow fever vaccine. V usage is TRBV14 and J usage is TRBJ1-1; no reliable D call. The CDR3 sequence: CASSQFPSNTEAFF. The DNA for the CDR3 is TGTGCCAGCAGCCAATTCCCCTCGAACACTGAAGCTTTCTTT. The whole variable domain, remainder taken from reference TRBV14 and TRBJ1-1, is EAGVTQFPSHSVIEKGQTVTLRCDPISGHDNLYWYRRVMGKEIKFLLHFVKESKQDESGMPNNRFLAERTGGTYSTLKVQPAELEDSGVYFCASSQFPSNTEAFFGQGTRLTVV.